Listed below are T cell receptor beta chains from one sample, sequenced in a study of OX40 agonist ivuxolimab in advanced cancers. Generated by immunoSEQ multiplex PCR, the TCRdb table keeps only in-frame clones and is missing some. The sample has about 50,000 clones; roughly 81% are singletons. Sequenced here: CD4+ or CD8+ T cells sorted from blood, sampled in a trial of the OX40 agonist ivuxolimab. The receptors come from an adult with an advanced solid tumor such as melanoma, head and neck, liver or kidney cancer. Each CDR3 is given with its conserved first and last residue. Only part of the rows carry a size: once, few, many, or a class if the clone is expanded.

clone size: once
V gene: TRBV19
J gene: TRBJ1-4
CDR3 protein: CASSRTGNRGEKLFF

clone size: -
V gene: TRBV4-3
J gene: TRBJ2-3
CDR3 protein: CASSPGGPGDTQYF

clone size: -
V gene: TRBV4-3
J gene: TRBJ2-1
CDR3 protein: CASSQDETGSGYNEQFF

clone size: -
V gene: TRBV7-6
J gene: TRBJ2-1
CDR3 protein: CASSLGRRAGGLSFNEQFF

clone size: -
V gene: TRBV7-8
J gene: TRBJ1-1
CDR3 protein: CASSPEGQNLNTEAFF

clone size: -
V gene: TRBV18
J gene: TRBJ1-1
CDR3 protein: CASSPQANTEAFF

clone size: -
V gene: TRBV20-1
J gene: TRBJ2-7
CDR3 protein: CSAQKTYEQYF

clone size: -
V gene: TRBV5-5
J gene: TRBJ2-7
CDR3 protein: CASSLTSTYEQYF

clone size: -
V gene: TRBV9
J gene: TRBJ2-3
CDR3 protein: CASSVLGGADTQYF

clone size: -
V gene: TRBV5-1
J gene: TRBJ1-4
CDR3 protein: CASSTTGVSGKLFF

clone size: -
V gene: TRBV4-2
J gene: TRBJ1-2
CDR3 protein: CASSQDQPTPGHLSGYTF